The entry that follows covers one T cell receptor (beta chain) sequence. Its antigen target is currently unknown. Base quality data are lacking; no much larger clone is found one base away. Using the deep immunoSEQ assay, multiplex PCR amplified TCR CDR3 regions from genomic DNA. Genomic DNA extracted from each cell subset was distributed evenly over all wells of several immunoSEQ 96-well plates, and each plate served as one replicate. For unsorted PBMC, 300 ng genomic DNA, equal to tens of thousands of T cell genomes, was loaded into each replicate PCR. Unsorted PBMC genomic DNA was sequenced across ten immunoSEQ deep assay plates. Purified libraries were measured with a Qubit 3.0 fluorometer, size-checked on a Bioanalyzer 2100, and measured again with the KAPA Library Quantification kit. Every immunoSEQ 96-well plate was sequenced on a dedicated single-read 150-cycle Illumina NextSeq 550 flow cell. As for the original processing: Because the immunoSEQ output held only junctional sequences and lacked quality scores, the filtering could not match the filtering applied to full-length reads. Sequences were annotated with PyIR, a Python wrapper for IgBLAST v1.9, using IMGT germline references to assign V/J genes and CDR3. Any read was removed if the V/J assignment was weak (E-value above 1e-6), the CDR3 was missing, or the read contained stop codons, out-of-frame junctions, or ambiguous translated residues. V3J clonotypes were defined as sequences sharing an identical inferred V gene, J gene, and CDR3 amino acid sequence. To compute the percentage overlap between repertoires, the number of shared unique clonotypes was divided by the size of the smaller repertoire. Three approaches were used to assess repertoire richness: RTK rarefaction, the Chao1 estimator, and Recon v2.1 estimates of unobserved clonotypes. In TCRdb, the immuneACCESS table is reduced to in-frame sequences with V and J assigned. These tables do not hold every clone; where another copy was compared, an unresolved V gene accounts for under half, and the others remain unexplained. The DNA was the basis for D and trimming; V, J and clone size are from that table. Present in this sample are a few hundred thousand clones, around 80% of which were seen just once. About 11% of the sample rests with the top ten.

The cysteine opens and the phenylalanine closes a CDR3 of 15 amino acids. The read is trimmed to its CDR3 DNA, 45 bases read in frame from base 1. CDR1 MDHEN and CDR2 SYDVKM were looked up in the germline V gene. From V the trimming removes 1 base and from J it removes 4 bases, while the gene matches leave 6 bases of the junction unaccounted for. The source of the sample is a study of shared clonotypes between healthy human individuals (dated by TCRdb to between 2020 and 2021). In terms of the full investigation: A couple of women and three men aged 18 to 49 years were included in the cohort. Libraries were prepared and TCR repertoires were sequenced by different laboratories using diverse techniques, in order to increase sequencing depth and limit assay-specific biases. Blood TCR repertoires of about five healthy adults were deeply sequenced to estimate repertoire size and the extent of clonotype sharing between individuals. Between about 0.9 and 9 billion PBMCs per donor were obtained by leukapheresis.

The donors were healthy, HIV-negative adults who had no recently reported acute infections or vaccinations. Every donor was a Caucasian adult living in Nashville, Tennessee, USA. For unsorted samples, 84 million or so PBMCs were counted, and genomic DNA was extracted using the QIAamp DNA Blood Mini kit. Blood was obtained by leukapheresis, after which PBMCs were separated by Ficoll-Histopaque density gradient centrifugation and cryopreserved in liquid nitrogen vapor phase. Here is what the overall study found, with its caveats: Only blood was sampled, and tissue TCR repertoires likely differ from those in blood. Based on pairwise subsampling, the degree of clonotype sharing among donors was expected to be affected by sequencing depth. The genetic and exposure-history diversity represented was limited by the small number of donors.

Sample: PBMCs. In this chain, TRBV28 is recombined with TRBJ2-7; 8 of the junction bases match TRBD2. This receptor was taken from a woman aged 40 to 50 in good health. Some clones in this sample may be carry-over from other donors' samples. In nucleotide form, the sequence is TGTGCCAGCAGTTTATACCCTAGCGGGTCATACGAGCAGTACTTC. Translated, this gives CASSLYPSGSYEQYF. Here the CDR3 is joined to the reference TRBV28 and TRBJ2-7 genes, and the full variable domain is: DVKVTQSSRYLVKRTGEKVFLECVQDMDHENMFWYRQDPGLGLRLIYFSYDVKMKEKGDIPEGYSVSREKKERFSLILESASTNQTSMYLCASSLYPSGSYEQYFGPGTRLTVT.